The 30 T cell receptor beta chains below were found in one sample sequenced in a study of blood T cell repertoires in COVID-19. Generated by immunoSEQ multiplex PCR, the TCRdb table keeps only in-frame clones and is missing some. Of 90,000 to 100,000 clones listed, about four fifths are singletons. The sample taken for sequencing was peripheral blood. Receptor source: a man between 65 and 79 years old with acute or convalescent COVID-19.

The V and J genes are TRBV30 and TRBJ1-2; no clear D. Germline V gene data show CDR1 as GTSNPN and CDR2 as SVGIG (reference sequence). The CDR3 has 11 residues. The V gene lost 4 bases and the J gene lost 8 bases, with 11 bases spanning the gap. This CDR3 is CAWNRDRGYTF. The CDR3 nucleotides are TGTGCCTGGAATCGGGATAGAGGCTACACCTTC. Variable domain in full (rest from reference TRBV30 and TRBJ1-2): SQTIHQWPATLVQPVGSPLSLECTVEGTSNPNLYWYRQAAGRGLQLLFYSVGIGQISSEVPQNLSASRPQDRQFILSSKKLLLSDSGFYLCAWNRDRGYTFGSGTRLTVV.

This rearrangement joins TRBV5-1 to TRBJ2-7; D is uncertain. V lost 0 bases and J 3 bases, leaving 13 bases between the germline ends. Looked up from germline, CDR1 is SGHRS and CDR2 is YFSETQ. This CDR3 contains 15 residues. The CDR3 is CASSLETGGGYEQYF. The CDR3 bases are TGCGCCAGCAGCTTGGAAACCGGCGGCGGCTACGAGCAGTACTTC. Variable domain in full (rest from reference TRBV5-1 and TRBJ2-7): KAGVTQTPRYLIKTRGQQVTLSCSPISGHRSVSWYQQTPGQGLQFLFEYFSETQRNKGNFPGRFSGRQFSNSRSEMNVSTLELGDSALYLCASSLETGGGYEQYFGPGTRLTVT.

The rearrangement links TRBV4-1 to TRBJ2-4; D is undetermined. Between the trimmed V and J ends, which lost 0 bases and 7 bases, there was a span of 16 bases. The CDR3 sequence is 16 residues long. Looked up from germline, CDR1 is MGHRA and CDR2 is YSYEKL. CDR3 sequence reads: CASSQDGTRRVNIQYF. CDR3 sequence (DNA): TGCGCCAGCAGCCAAGACGGAACCAGACGGGTGAACATTCAGTACTTC.

The CDR3 region is CASSPNSRETQYF. CDR3 nucleotides: TGTGCCAGCTCACCAAACAGTAGGGAGACCCAGTACTTC. The chain links TRBV18 to TRBJ2-5; D is undetermined. The CDR3 has 13 residues. Germline assignment: CDR1 KGHSH and CDR2 LQKENI. Between the trimmed V and J ends, which lost 2 bases and 5 bases, there was a span of 9 bases. Full variable domain (rest looked up from reference TRBV18 and TRBJ2-5): NAGVMQNPRHLVRRRGQEARLRCSPMKGHSHVYWYRQLPEEGLKFMVYLQKENIIDESGMPKERFSAEFPKEGPSILRIQQVVRGDSAAYFCASSPNSRETQYFGPGTRLLVL.

The rearrangement uses TRBV9 and TRBJ2-7; 12 positions agree with TRBD1. The germline gives CDR1 SGDLS, CDR2 YYNGEE. V shed 4 bases, J shed 4 bases, and the junction held 12 bases outside the gene matches. This CDR3 is 17 amino acids long. CDR3 sequence reads: CASSITTGTGGWYEQYF. CDR3 coding DNA: TGTGCCAGCAGCATTACGACCGGGACAGGGGGCTGGTACGAGCAGTACTTC.

This clone was observed a handful of times. This chain joins TRBV7-2 and TRBJ1-6; 7 bases fit TRBD1. Germline assignment: CDR1 SGHTA and CDR2 FQGNSA. V was clipped by 6 bases and J by 5 bases; unmatched bases: 10. This CDR3 has 16 amino acids. CDR3 in DNA: TGTGCCAGCAGTTCACAGGGGCCGATAAATAATTCACCCCTCCACTTT. This sequence encodes CASSSQGPINNSPLHF. The full variable domain, rest sourced from reference TRBV7-2 and TRBJ1-6, is GAGVSQSPSNKVTEKGKDVELRCDPISGHTALYWYRQSLGQGLEFLIYFQGNSAPDKSGLPSDRFSAERTGGSVSTLTIQRTQQEDSAVYLCASSSQGPINNSPLHFGNGTRLTVT.

V usage is TRBV6-5 and J usage is TRBJ2-7, with D tentatively TRBD2 (6 bases). CDR3 length equals 13 residues. Trimming removed 6 bases from V and 2 bases from J, with 11 bases in between. Looked up from germline, CDR1 is MNHEY and CDR2 is SVGAGI. The CDR3 sequence: CASSRRETYEQYF. The DNA of the CDR3 is TGTGCCAGCAGCCGCCGGGAGACCTACGAGCAGTACTTC.

To note about this clone: This same CDR3 is encoded by further DNA sequences in the sample. This chain links TRBV5-1 with TRBJ2-5, with TRBD1 matching 10 bases. The ends lost 4 bases at V and 3 bases at J; junction bases unmatched: 3. Germline CDR1 SGHRS, CDR2 YFSETQ. The CDR3 loop spans 14 amino acids. CDR3 nucleotides: TGCGCCAGCAGCCCAGGGACAGGGGAAGAGACCCAGTACTTC. Its protein is CASSPGTGEETQYF.

This sequence joins TRBV6-5 and TRBJ2-7, with 10 bases aligning to TRBD2. The germline gives CDR1 MNHEY, CDR2 SVGAGI. The CDR3 totals 15 residues. V shed 1 base and J 6 bases; nucleotides not matched to a gene: 6. The CDR3 coding sequence is TGTGCCAGCAGTTACTTTTCTAGCGGGAGACTCGAGCAGTACTTC. Amino acid sequence: CASSYFSSGRLEQYF.

The rearrangement uses TRBV3-1 (or the pseudogene TRBV3-2) and TRBJ1-3; no clear D. Trimming left V 4 bases short and J 0 bases short, with 4 bases between. Germline CDR1 is LGHDT and CDR2 is YNNKEL (reference sequence). This CDR3 spans 13 amino acids. The CDR3, as DNA: TGTGCCAGCAGCCCGAGCTCTGGAAACACCATATATTTT. Translating gives CASSPSSGNTIYF.

The V gene is TRBV24-1, the J gene TRBJ2-1; tentatively, D is TRBD1 (5 bases). The germline gives CDR1 KGHDR, CDR2 SFDVKD. CDR3 size: 16 residues. Trimming removed 1 base from V and 6 bases from J, with 15 bases in between. The CDR3 loop is CATSDFSQGGRNEQFF. In DNA form, the CDR3 reads TGTGCCACCAGTGATTTCAGCCAGGGCGGCCGCAATGAGCAGTTCTTC.

This clone appeared many times. The chain is built from TRBV7-9 and TRBJ1-5, with D maybe TRBD1 (5 bases). Germline CDR1 SEHNR, CDR2 FQNEAQ (reference sequence). V shed 5 bases and J shed 7 bases, with 9 bases lying between them. CDR3 size: 12 residues. CDR3 coding DNA: TGTGCCAGCAGCAACTCAGGGCAGCCCCAGCATTTT. Its translation: CASSNSGQPQHF.

V and J are TRBV4-3 and TRBJ2-1, with 7 nucleotides matching TRBD2. Germline V gene sequence: CDR1 LGHNA, CDR2 YSLEER. The CDR3 contains 15 residues. J lost 2 bases, V lost 6 bases, and 7 bases had no gene match. CDR3 coding DNA: TGCGCCAGCAGGGGCTCGCTAGCGGCCTACAATGAGCAGTTCTTC. Translation gives CASRGSLAAYNEQFF.

Comment on this clone: Other DNA sequences in the same sample also yield this CDR3. V is TRBV24-1 and J is TRBJ2-3; no firm D call. V lost 9 bases and J lost 1, with 10 bases in between. CDR1 KGHDR and CDR2 SFDVKD come from the germline V gene. The CDR3 is 13 residues long. The CDR3 here is CATGGQGTDTQYF. The CDR3, as DNA: TGTGCCACCGGTGGTCAGGGCACAGATACGCAGTATTTT.

This clone was picked up one time. This chain uses TRBV15 with TRBJ1-1; TRBD1 might be the D (5 bases). CDR1 LNHNV and CDR2 YYDKDF come from the germline V gene (reference sequence). The CDR3 totals 15 residues. Trimming removed 0 bases at V and 1 base at J, with 9 bases between. The chain's CDR3 is CATSREGLSNTEAFF. Written as DNA, the CDR3 is TGTGCCACCAGCAGAGAGGGACTATCGAACACTGAAGCTTTCTTT.

The rearrangement joins TRBV28 to TRBJ2-1; 13 bases align to TRBD2. Germline CDR1 and CDR2: MDHEN and SYDVKM. The CDR3 sequence is 16 residues long. The V gene end was trimmed by 5 bases and the J gene end by 10 bases; junction bases not matched to a gene: 11. CDR3 residues: CASSAAGTSGTGEQFF. The CDR3 nucleotides read TGTGCCAGCAGTGCCGCCGGGACTAGCGGGACTGGAGAGCAGTTCTTC.

DNA for the CDR3: TGTGCCACCAGCTTTGAGGGGCGGGGTACTGAAGCTTTCTTT. Residues: CATSFEGRGTEAFF. V gene TRBV15 combines with J gene TRBJ1-1; possibly TRBD1 for D (5 bases). Trimming left V 5 bases short and J 5 bases short, with 15 bases between. Germline lookup yields CDR1 LNHNV and CDR2 YYDKDF (reference sequence). This CDR3 is built from 14 residues.

V gene TRBV5-1 combines with J gene TRBJ1-1; possibly TRBD1 for D (5 bases). Germline V gene lookup returns CDR1 SGHRS and CDR2 YFSETQ. CDR3 size: 14 residues. Trimming left V 5 bases short and J 3 bases short, with 14 bases between. The CDR3 sequence is CASSPTGGYTEAFF. CDR3 sequence (DNA): TGCGCCAGCAGTCCAACCGGGGGGTACACTGAAGCTTTCTTT.

The rearrangement joins TRBV19 to TRBJ1-4; maybe TRBD1 (5 bases). V lost 5 bases and J 1 base, leaving 20 bases between the germline ends. CDR3 length equals 18 residues. From germline, CDR1 is LNHDA and CDR2 SQIVND (reference sequence). The CDR3, as DNA: TGTGCCAGTAGTTATGCCCCCTTGACAGCGCAAACTAATGAAAAACTGTTTTTT. The encoded protein is CASSYAPLTAQTNEKLFF.

The rearrangement joins TRBV19 to TRBJ2-5; no clear D gene. CDR3 size: 13 residues. Germline CDR1 reads LNHDA; CDR2 reads SQIVND (reference sequence). The germline V and J ends were trimmed by 4 bases and 0 bases, with 6 bases remaining between them. Here the CDR3 DNA reads TGTGCCAGTAGTAATAGCTACCAAGAGACCCAGTACTTC. Protein product: CASSNSYQETQYF.

The chain uses TRBV28 and TRBJ2-4, with 7 nucleotides matching TRBD1. The CDR3 covers 14 residues. The V gene's germline CDR1 is MDHEN and CDR2 SYDVKM. V gave up 5 bases and J gave up 2 bases; unmatched junction bases: 3. CDR3 loop: CASSPTGPKNIQYF. The DNA for the CDR3 is TGTGCCAGCAGTCCGACAGGGCCCAAAAACATTCAGTACTTC.

This clone was seen more than once but under ten times. The chain employs TRBV5-4 and TRBJ2-7; no clear D. The ends were cut back, 3 bases at V and 0 bases at J, with 13 bases in the middle. Germline V gene lookup returns CDR1 SGHNT and CDR2 YYREEE (reference sequence). CDR3 size: 15 residues. The CDR3 region is CASSSRKGASYEQYF. DNA for the CDR3: TGTGCCAGCAGCTCCCGAAAAGGAGCCTCCTACGAGCAGTACTTC.

The rearrangement joins TRBV21-1 to TRBJ2-2; the D call in the table, TRBD2, was not verified against the DNA. TRBV21-1 is assigned pseudogene status. CDR3 length equals 17 residues. In DNA, the CDR3 is TGTGCCAGTTCTAAATACCGGGACTTGGGGCAGGCCGGGGAGCTGTTTTTT. Translating gives CASSKYRDLGQAGELFF.

The chain employs TRBV19 and TRBJ2-7; D is uncertain. Between the trimmed V and J ends, which lost 5 bases and 2 bases, there was a span of 10 bases. The CDR3 has 13 amino acids. The V gene's germline CDR1 is LNHDA and CDR2 SQIVND (reference sequence). The CDR3 region has the DNA TGTGCCAGTAGTCCCGCCATAGCCTACGAGCAGTACTTC. Translating it yields CASSPAIAYEQYF.

The V call is TRBV28, the J call TRBJ2-7; 12 bases are shared with TRBD1. Germline trimming cut 8 bases from V and 2 bases from J; bases unmatched to any gene: 7. Looked up from germline, CDR1 is MDHEN and CDR2 is SYDVKM. The CDR3 is made up of 15 amino acids. The CDR3 reads CASASGTGGAYEQYF. The CDR3 bases are TGTGCCAGCGCATCCGGGACAGGGGGCGCCTACGAGCAGTACTTC.

Only a few counts were recorded for this clone. The chain has TRBV6-6 and TRBJ1-3, with 11 bases fitting TRBD1. Germline loops: CDR1 MNHNY, CDR2 SVGAGI (reference sequence). This CDR3 has 15 amino acids. V shed 5 bases, J shed 3 bases, and the junction held 3 bases outside the gene matches. CDR3: CASSGTGGSGNTIYF. CDR3 DNA: TGTGCCAGCAGTGGGACAGGGGGTAGTGGAAACACCATATATTTT.

This clone was seen ten or more times. The V and J genes are TRBV27 and TRBJ2-2, with 11 nucleotides matching TRBD2. Germline V gene lookup returns CDR1 MNHEY and CDR2 SMNVEV (reference sequence). This CDR3 contains 16 residues. The trim removed 7 bases at V and 7 bases at J, leaving 11 bases unmatched. The CDR3 reads CASTPLAGERIGELFF. In nucleotides, the CDR3 is TGTGCCAGCACCCCACTAGCGGGGGAAAGGATCGGGGAGCTGTTTTTT.

This chain joins TRBV7-2 and TRBJ2-3; the match to TRBD2 covers 12 bases. CDR3 length: 18 residues. Germline V gene data show CDR1 as SGHTA and CDR2 as FQGNSA. V trimming: 2 bases; J trimming: 1 base; junction bases outside the gene matches: 7. DNA for the CDR3: TGTGCCAGCAGCTTAATGACTAGCGGGAGCAGCCGCACAGATACGCAGTATTTT. Encoded protein: CASSLMTSGSSRTDTQYF.

The genes are TRBV5-8 and TRBJ1-2, with D hard to call. The CDR3 spans 14 residues. Between the trimmed V and J ends, which lost 0 bases and 4 bases, there was a span of 10 bases. Germline-derived CDR1 and CDR2 are SGHTS and YDEGEE. The CDR3 coding sequence is TGTGCCAGCAGCTTGGCTGGCGGCCTCTATGGCTACACCTTC. Protein sequence: CASSLAGGLYGYTF.

The chain employs TRBV18 and TRBJ2-7; TRBD1 agrees at 10 bases. The CDR3 totals 14 residues. Trimming cost V 3 bases and J 5 bases; bases outside gene matches: 4. Germline V gene sequence: CDR1 KGHSH, CDR2 LQKENI. The CDR3 coding sequence is TGTGCCAGCTCACCCGGGACAGGGGACAACGAGCAGTACTTC. Protein: CASSPGTGDNEQYF.